These 21 T cell receptor beta chains originate from one sample sequenced in a study of T cells in localized non-small cell lung cancer. Data came from immunoSEQ multiplex PCR; TCRdb stores just in-frame clones and leaves some out. The data contain over 45,000 clones, approximately 90% of them seen just once; the ten biggest clones take up around 20%. The source was peripheral blood, collected before any cancer treatment. All receptors derive from a man aged 40 to 70 with stage I squamous cell lung carcinoma.

The chain employs TRBV7-2 and TRBJ1-2, with TRBD1 as a possible D gene (6 bases). In germline, CDR1 is SGHTA, CDR2 FQGNSA. The CDR3 totals 13 residues. V was trimmed by 5 bases and J by 2 bases, leaving 9 bases between them. Written as DNA, the CDR3 is TGTGCCAGCAGCCGACAGGAGAACTATGGCTACACCTTC. Its protein is CASSRQENYGYTF.

This chain links TRBV6-1 with TRBJ2-5, with D maybe TRBD1 (5 bases). CDR1 and CDR2 (germline): MNHNS, SASEGT. Between the trimmed V and J ends, which lost 4 bases and 0 bases, there was a span of 9 bases. This CDR3 has 14 amino acids. CDR3: CASSAGHYQETQYF. The CDR3 DNA is TGTGCCAGCAGTGCCGGACATTACCAAGAGACCCAGTACTTC.

The sample holds one count of this clone. This chain joins TRBV2 and TRBJ2-1; no firm D call. The CDR3 has 11 amino acids. V was clipped by 6 bases and J by 9 bases, with 9 bases between them. Germline V lookup: CDR1 SNHLY, CDR2 FYNNEI. The CDR3 nucleotides are TGTGCCAGCAGCTACGAGATTGAGCAGTTCTTC. Amino acid sequence: CASSYEIEQFF.

This clone was found a few times. The J gene is TRBJ2-7, the V gene TRBV7-3; TRBD2 matches at 7 bases. CDR3 length equals 16 residues. V shed 5 bases and J 2 bases; nucleotides not matched to a gene: 12. Germline-derived CDR1 and CDR2 are SGHTA and FQGTGA. CDR3 nucleotides: TGTGCCAGCAGCCCAACAGATTCAGCGGGGACCTACGAGCAGTACTTC. Translated: CASSPTDSAGTYEQYF.

The chain recombines TRBV5-4 with TRBJ2-2; 7 bases line up with TRBD1. Germline lookup yields CDR1 SGHNT and CDR2 YYREEE (reference sequence). The CDR3 runs 14 residues. J gave up 7 bases and V 7 bases, and 10 bases lay outside the gene matches. DNA for the CDR3: TGTGCCAGCTCTATTAACAGGGGCGGCGGGGAGCTGTTTTTT. Amino acid sequence: CASSINRGGGELFF.

The chain recombines TRBV25-1 with TRBJ2-2; D gene uncertain. The germline V gene encodes CDR1 MGHDK and CDR2 SYGVNS. The CDR3 runs to 13 residues. V gave up 4 bases and J gave up 6 bases, with 9 bases separating them. CDR3 sequence reads: CASSVLTAGELFF. The CDR3 coding sequence is TGTGCCAGCAGTGTTCTTACGGCCGGGGAGCTGTTTTTT. Drawing the rest from reference TRBV25-1 and TRBJ2-2, the complete variable domain is EADIYQTPRYLVIGTGKKITLECSQTMGHDKMYWYQQDPGMELHLIHYSYGVNSTEKGDLSSESTVSRIRTEHFPLTLESARPSHTSQYLCASSVLTAGELFFGEGSRLTVL.

V is TRBV5-1 and J is TRBJ2-3, with 16 bases matching TRBD2. V lost 3 bases and J lost 0; bases outside the gene matches: 4. From germline, CDR1 is SGHRS and CDR2 YFSETQ. The CDR3 sequence is 18 residues long. In DNA, the CDR3 is TGCGCCAGCAGCTCCGGGACTAGCGGGAGGGTTAGCACAGATACGCAGTATTTT. This sequence encodes CASSSGTSGRVSTDTQYF.

The chain uses TRBV5-4 and TRBJ1-2, with D maybe TRBD1 (6 bases). Germline lookup yields CDR1 SGHNT and CDR2 YYREEE (reference sequence). CDR3 size: 16 residues. V shed 4 bases and J shed 4 bases, with 20 bases lying between them. CDR3 loop: CASSTEWAGAAYGYTF. In nucleotides, the CDR3 is TGTGCCAGCAGCACGGAATGGGCAGGGGCTGCCTATGGCTACACCTTC.

The chain joins TRBV28 to TRBJ2-3; TRBD1 matches 8 bases. Losses at the gene ends were 1 base for V and 8 bases for J; bases not matched to a gene: 14. Germline V gene lookup returns CDR1 MDHEN and CDR2 SYDVKM. The CDR3 extends over 17 amino acids. CDR3 in amino acids: CASSLFVVRRDRGTQYF. DNA for the CDR3: TGTGCCAGCAGTTTATTTGTGGTGCGGCGCGACAGGGGTACGCAGTATTTT.

This chain joins TRBV7-9 and TRBJ1-2, with D perhaps matching TRBD1 (6 bases). This CDR3 region has 13 residues. V was pared by 1 base and J by 6 bases, with 9 bases between. Germline CDR1 SEHNR, CDR2 FQNEAQ (reference sequence). The CDR3 reads CASSLGGGDGYTF. DNA of the CDR3: TGTGCCAGCAGCTTAGGAGGGGGTGATGGCTACACCTTC.

The V call is TRBV18, the J call TRBJ2-2, with D perhaps TRBD1 (6 bases). CDR1 and CDR2 (germline): KGHSH, LQKENI. V was shortened by 2 bases and J by 4 bases, with 14 bases between the two germline ends. The CDR3 loop spans 16 amino acids. CDR3 residues: CASSPSAGESTGELFF. The CDR3 DNA reads as TGTGCCAGCTCACCATCGGCAGGGGAATCCACCGGGGAGCTGTTTTTT.

The V gene is TRBV29-1, the J gene TRBJ2-5, with 7 bases that match TRBD1. The CDR3 consists of 14 residues. After removal of 5 bases from V and 5 bases from J, the junction contained 11 bases not matched to a gene. Per germline, CDR1 SQVTM and CDR2 ANQGSEA. This chain's CDR3 is CSVSITGERETQYF. The CDR3 coding sequence is TGCAGCGTTTCTATAACAGGGGAAAGGGAGACCCAGTACTTC.

The V and J genes are TRBV7-2 and TRBJ1-2, with D perhaps TRBD1 (5 bases). CDR1 is SGHTA, CDR2 FQGNSA, per germline. The CDR3 is 13 residues long. Trimming removed 2 bases at V and 4 bases at J, with 8 bases between. The DNA of the CDR3 is TGTGCCAGCAGCTTACAGGGAAGCTATGGCTACACCTTC. This sequence encodes CASSLQGSYGYTF.

This clone was seen only once. This rearrangement joins TRBV10-3 to TRBJ1-1, with D maybe TRBD1 (6 bases). Germline V gene lookup returns CDR1 ENHRY and CDR2 SYGVKD. The CDR3 spans 14 residues. Between the trimmed V and J ends, which lost 4 bases and 2 bases, there was a span of 11 bases. CDR3 sequence reads: CAISGQGLNTEAFF. The CDR3 DNA sequence: TGTGCCATCAGTGGGCAGGGGCTAAACACTGAAGCTTTCTTT.

This chain connects TRBV7-2 to TRBJ1-2; D gene ambiguous. The CDR3 has 13 residues. The germline gives CDR1 SGHTA, CDR2 FQGNSA. Trimming took 4 bases from V and 4 from J, leaving 10 bases between them. For the CDR3, the DNA is TGTGCCAGCAGCTCGACCGGTTTCTATGGCTACACCTTC. Encoded protein: CASSSTGFYGYTF.

The chain combines TRBV7-3 with TRBJ2-7; no clear D. Trimming shortened V by 2 bases and J by 0 bases, and 8 bases separated the two germline ends. This CDR3 comprises 14 residues. CDR1 and CDR2 (germline): SGHTA, FQGTGA. CDR3 in amino acids: CASSLSGDSYEQYF. The CDR3 DNA is TGTGCCAGCAGCTTATCGGGCGACTCCTACGAGCAGTACTTC.

V gene TRBV10-1 combines with J gene TRBJ2-1, with TRBD2 matching 10 bases. The CDR3 sequence is 18 residues long. Germline V gene lookup returns CDR1 WNHNN and CDR2 SYGVQD (reference sequence). Unmatched junction bases numbered 8, after V lost 2 bases and J lost 1 base. The CDR3 DNA sequence: TGCGCCAGCAGTGAGAGGCGTCTAGCGGGAGATTCCTACAATGAGCAGTTCTTC. Translating gives CASSERRLAGDSYNEQFF.

This rearrangement joins TRBV6-4 to TRBJ2-7; 9 bases match TRBD1. The V segment lost 6 bases and the J segment 6 bases; nucleotides outside the gene matches: 6. This CDR3 region has 13 residues. From germline, CDR1 is MRHNA and CDR2 SNTAGT. The CDR3 region has the DNA TGTGCCAGCAGCGGGACAGGGAACTCCGAGCAGTACTTC. This sequence encodes CASSGTGNSEQYF.

This clone occurred once. This rearrangement joins TRBV12-2 to TRBJ2-1; the table's D call of TRBD2 was not tested on the DNA. TRBV12-2 is deemed a pseudogene. CDR3 size: 17 residues. The CDR3 DNA reads as TGTGCAAGTCGCTTAGCGCAAGCCCTGAGCTCCTACAATGAGCAGTTCTTC. Its translation: CASRLAQALSSYNEQFF.

This clone was counted once. The chain recombines TRBV11-3 with TRBJ2-1; D remains ambiguous. V was pared by 3 bases and J by 6 bases, with 18 bases between. Germline V gene sequence: CDR1 SGHNT, CDR2 YENEEA. This CDR3 has 16 amino acids. This CDR3 reads CASSLSRAETTNEQFF. As DNA, the CDR3 is TGTGCCAGCAGCTTGTCTAGGGCGGAGACGACCAATGAGCAGTTCTTC.

The rearrangement joins TRBV7-2 to TRBJ2-7, with 10 bases matching TRBD1. V shed 3 bases and J 3 bases; nucleotides not matched to a gene: 5. Germline V CDR1 and CDR2: SGHTA, FQGNSA. CDR3 length equals 15 residues. The CDR3 protein is CASSFTGTGDYEQYF. Here the CDR3 DNA reads TGTGCCAGCAGCTTTACCGGGACAGGGGACTACGAGCAGTACTTC.